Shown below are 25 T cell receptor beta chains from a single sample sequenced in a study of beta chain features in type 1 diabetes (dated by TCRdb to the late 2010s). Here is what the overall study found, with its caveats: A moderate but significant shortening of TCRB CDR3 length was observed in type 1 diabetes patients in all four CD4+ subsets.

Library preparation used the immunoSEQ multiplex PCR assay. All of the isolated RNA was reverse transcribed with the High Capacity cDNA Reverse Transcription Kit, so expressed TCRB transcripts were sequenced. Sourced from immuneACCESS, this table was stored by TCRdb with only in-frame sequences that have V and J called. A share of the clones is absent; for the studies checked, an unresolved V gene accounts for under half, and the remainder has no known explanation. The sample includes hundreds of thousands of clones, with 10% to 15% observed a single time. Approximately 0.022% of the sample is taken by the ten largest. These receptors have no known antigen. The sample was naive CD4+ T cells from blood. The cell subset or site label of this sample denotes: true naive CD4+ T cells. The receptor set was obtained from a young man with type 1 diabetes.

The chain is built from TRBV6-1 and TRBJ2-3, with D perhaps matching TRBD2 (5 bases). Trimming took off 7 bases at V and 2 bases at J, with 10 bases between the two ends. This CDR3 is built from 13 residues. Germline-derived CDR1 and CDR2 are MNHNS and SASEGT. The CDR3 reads CASTGNPTDTQYF. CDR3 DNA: TGTGCCAGCACCGGGAACCCCACAGATACGCAGTATTTT.

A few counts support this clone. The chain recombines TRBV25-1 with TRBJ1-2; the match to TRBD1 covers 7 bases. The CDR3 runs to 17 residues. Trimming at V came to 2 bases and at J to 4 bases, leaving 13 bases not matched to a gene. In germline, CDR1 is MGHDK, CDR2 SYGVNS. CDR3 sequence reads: CASSEAPRGQKGYGYTF. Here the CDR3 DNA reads TGTGCCAGCAGTGAAGCCCCTAGGGGGCAAAAAGGCTATGGCTACACCTTC.

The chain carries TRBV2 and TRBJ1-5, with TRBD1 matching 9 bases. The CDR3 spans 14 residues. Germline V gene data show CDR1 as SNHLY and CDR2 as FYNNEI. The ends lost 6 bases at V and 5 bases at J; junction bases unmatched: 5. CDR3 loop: CASSGTGFDQPQHF. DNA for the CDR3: TGTGCCAGCAGCGGGACAGGGTTTGATCAGCCCCAGCATTTT.

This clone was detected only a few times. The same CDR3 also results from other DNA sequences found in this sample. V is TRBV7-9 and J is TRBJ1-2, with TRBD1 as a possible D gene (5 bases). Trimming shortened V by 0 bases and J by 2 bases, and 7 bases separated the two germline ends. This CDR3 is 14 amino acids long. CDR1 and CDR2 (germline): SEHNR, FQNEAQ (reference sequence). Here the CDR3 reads CASSLAGQNYGYTF. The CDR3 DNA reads TGTGCCAGCAGCTTAGCGGGGCAGAACTATGGCTACACCTTC.

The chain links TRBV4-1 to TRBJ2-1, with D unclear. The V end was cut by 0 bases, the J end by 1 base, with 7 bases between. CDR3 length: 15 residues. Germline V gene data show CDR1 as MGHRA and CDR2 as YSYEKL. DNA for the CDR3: TGCGCCAGCAGCCAAGATGGCCATTCCTACAATGAGCAGTTCTTC. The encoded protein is CASSQDGHSYNEQFF.

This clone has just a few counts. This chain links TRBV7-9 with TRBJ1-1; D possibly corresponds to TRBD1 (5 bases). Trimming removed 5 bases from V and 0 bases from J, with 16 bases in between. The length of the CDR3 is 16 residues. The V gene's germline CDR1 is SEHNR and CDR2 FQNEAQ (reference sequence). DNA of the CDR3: TGTGCCAGCAGCGGGGCGGGAGGGTTCATGAACACTGAAGCTTTCTTT. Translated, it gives CASSGAGGFMNTEAFF.

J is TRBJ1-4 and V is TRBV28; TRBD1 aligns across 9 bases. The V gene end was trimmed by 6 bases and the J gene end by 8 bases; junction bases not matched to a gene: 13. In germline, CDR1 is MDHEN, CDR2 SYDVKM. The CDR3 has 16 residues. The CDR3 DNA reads TGTGCCAGCAGCTTACTAGACGGGACAGGGCGAGAAAAACTGTTTTTT. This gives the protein CASSLLDGTGREKLFF. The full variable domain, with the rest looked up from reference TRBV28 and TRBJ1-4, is DVKVTQSSRYLVKRTGEKVFLECVQDMDHENMFWYRQDPGLGLRLIYFSYDVKMKEKGDIPEGYSVSREKKERFSLILESASTNQTSMYLCASSLLDGTGREKLFFGSGTQLSVL.

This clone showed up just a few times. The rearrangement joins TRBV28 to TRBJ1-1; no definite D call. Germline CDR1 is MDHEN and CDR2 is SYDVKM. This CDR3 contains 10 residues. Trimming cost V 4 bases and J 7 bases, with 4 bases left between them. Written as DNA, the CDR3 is TGTGCCAGCAGTTCAAATGAAGCTTTCTTT. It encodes CASSSNEAFF.

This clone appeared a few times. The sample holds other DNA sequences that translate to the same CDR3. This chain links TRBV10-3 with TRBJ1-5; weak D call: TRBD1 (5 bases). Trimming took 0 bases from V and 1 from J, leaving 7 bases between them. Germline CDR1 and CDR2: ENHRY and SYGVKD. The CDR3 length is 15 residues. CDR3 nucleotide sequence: TGTGCCATCAGTGAGTCGGGGGGAAGCAATCAGCCCCAGCATTTT. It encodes CAISESGGSNQPQHF.

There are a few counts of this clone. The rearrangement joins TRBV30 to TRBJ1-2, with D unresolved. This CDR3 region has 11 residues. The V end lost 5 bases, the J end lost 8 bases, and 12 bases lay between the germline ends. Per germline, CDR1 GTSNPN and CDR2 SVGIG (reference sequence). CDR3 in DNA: TGTGCCTGGGCCCCCCGGTGGGGCTACACCTTC. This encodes CAWAPRWGYTF.

The CDR3 reads CASSQGADSSYTDTQYF. The CDR3 DNA reads TGCGCCAGCAGCCAAGGGGCGGACAGCTCCTACACAGATACGCAGTATTTT. The chain joins TRBV4-1 to TRBJ2-3; possibly TRBD1 for D (6 bases). Looked up from germline, CDR1 is MGHRA and CDR2 is YSYEKL. V gave up 1 base and J gave up 2 bases, with 16 bases separating them. This CDR3 comprises 17 residues.

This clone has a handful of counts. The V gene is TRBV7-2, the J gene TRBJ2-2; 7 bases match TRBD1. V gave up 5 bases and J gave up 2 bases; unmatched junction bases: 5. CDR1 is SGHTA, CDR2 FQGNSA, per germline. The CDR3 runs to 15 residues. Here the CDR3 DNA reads TGTGCCAGCAGCCAGGGACAGCCAAACACCGGGGAGCTGTTTTTT. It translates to CASSQGQPNTGELFF.

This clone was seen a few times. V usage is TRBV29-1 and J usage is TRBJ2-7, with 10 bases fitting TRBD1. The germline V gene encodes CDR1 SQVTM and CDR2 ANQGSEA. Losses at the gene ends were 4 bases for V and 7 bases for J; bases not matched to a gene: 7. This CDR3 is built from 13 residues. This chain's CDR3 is CSVGRQGAGEQYF. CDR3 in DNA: TGCAGCGTTGGTCGACAGGGGGCTGGTGAGCAGTACTTC.

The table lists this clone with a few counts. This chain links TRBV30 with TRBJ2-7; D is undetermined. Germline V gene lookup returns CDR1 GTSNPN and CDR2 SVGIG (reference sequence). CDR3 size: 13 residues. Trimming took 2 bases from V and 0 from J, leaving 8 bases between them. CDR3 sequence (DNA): TGTGCCTGGAGTTTCCAAAGCTCCTACGAGCAGTACTTC. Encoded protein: CAWSFQSSYEQYF. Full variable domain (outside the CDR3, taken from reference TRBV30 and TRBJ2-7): SQTIHQWPATLVQPVGSPLSLECTVEGTSNPNLYWYRQAAGRGLQLLFYSVGIGQISSEVPQNLSASRPQDRQFILSSKKLLLSDSGFYLCAWSFQSSYEQYFGPGTRLTVT.

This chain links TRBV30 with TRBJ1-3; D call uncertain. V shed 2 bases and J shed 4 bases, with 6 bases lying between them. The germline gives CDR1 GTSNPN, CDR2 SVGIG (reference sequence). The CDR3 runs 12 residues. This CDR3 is CAWSPHGNTIYF. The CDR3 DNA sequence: TGTGCCTGGAGTCCACACGGAAACACCATATATTTT.

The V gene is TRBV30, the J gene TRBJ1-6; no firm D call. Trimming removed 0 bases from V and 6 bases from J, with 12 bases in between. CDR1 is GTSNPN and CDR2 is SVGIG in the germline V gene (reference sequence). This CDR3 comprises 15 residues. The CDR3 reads CAWSVPVDPNSPLHF. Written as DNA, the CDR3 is TGTGCCTGGAGTGTGCCTGTTGATCCTAATTCACCCCTCCACTTT.

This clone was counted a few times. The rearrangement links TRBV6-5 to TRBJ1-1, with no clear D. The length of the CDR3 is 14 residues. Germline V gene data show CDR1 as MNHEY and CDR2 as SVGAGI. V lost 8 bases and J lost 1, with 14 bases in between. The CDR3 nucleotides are TGTGCCAGCCGCTTGGGCAGAGCGAACACTGAAGCTTTCTTT. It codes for CASRLGRANTEAFF.

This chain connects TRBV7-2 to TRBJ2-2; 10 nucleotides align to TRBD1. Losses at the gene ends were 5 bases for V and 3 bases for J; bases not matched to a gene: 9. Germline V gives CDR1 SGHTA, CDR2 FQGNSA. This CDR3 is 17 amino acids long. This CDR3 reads CASSPQPGQGYTGELFF. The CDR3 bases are TGTGCCAGCAGCCCTCAACCGGGACAGGGGTACACCGGGGAGCTGTTTTTT. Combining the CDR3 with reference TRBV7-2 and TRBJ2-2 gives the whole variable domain GAGVSQSPSNKVTEKGKDVELRCDPISGHTALYWYRQSLGQGLEFLIYFQGNSAPDKSGLPSDRFSAERTGGSVSTLTIQRTQQEDSAVYLCASSPQPGQGYTGELFFGEGSRLTVL.

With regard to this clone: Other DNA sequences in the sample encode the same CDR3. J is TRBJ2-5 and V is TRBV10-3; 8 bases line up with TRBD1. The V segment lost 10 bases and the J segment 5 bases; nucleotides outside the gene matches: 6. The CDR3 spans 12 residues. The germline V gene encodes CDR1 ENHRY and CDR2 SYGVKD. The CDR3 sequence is CASGQGEETQYF. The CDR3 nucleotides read TGTGCCAGTGGACAGGGTGAGGAGACCCAGTACTTC.

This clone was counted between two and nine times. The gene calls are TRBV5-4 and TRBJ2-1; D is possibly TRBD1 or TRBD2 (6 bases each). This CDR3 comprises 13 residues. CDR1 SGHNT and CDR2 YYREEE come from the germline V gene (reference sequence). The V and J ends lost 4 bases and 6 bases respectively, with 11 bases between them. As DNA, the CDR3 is TGTGCCAGCAGCCAGGGGACTTTCAATGAGCAGTTCTTC. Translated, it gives CASSQGTFNEQFF.

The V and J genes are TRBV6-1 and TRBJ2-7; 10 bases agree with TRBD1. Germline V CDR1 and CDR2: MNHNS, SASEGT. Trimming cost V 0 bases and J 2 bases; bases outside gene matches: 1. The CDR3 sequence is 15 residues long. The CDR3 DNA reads TGTGCCAGCAGTGAAGCAGGGACAGGGGCCTACGAGCAGTACTTC. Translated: CASSEAGTGAYEQYF.

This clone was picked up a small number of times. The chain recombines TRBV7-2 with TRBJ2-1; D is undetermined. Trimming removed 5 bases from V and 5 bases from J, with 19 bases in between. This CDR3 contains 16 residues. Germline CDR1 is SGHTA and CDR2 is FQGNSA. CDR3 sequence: CASSLLGFWEDNEQFF. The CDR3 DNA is TGTGCCAGCAGCCTTCTAGGCTTCTGGGAAGACAATGAGCAGTTCTTC.

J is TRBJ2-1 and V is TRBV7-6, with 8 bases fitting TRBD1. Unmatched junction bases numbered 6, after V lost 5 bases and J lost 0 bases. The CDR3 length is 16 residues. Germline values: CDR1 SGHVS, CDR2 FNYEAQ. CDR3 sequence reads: CASSRDRGGSYNEQFF. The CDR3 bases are TGTGCCAGCAGCCGAGACAGGGGAGGCTCCTACAATGAGCAGTTCTTC.

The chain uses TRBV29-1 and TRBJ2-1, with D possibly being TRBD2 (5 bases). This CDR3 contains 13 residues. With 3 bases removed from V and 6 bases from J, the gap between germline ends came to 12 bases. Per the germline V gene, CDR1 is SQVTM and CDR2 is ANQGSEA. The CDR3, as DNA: TGCAGCGTTGATAGCGTTGGTTCCAATGAGCAGTTCTTC. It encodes CSVDSVGSNEQFF.

The CDR3 region has the DNA TGTGCCAGCAGTCAAAGGGACGGAACTAATGAAAAACTGTTTTTT. Translation: CASSQRDGTNEKLFF. The V and J genes are TRBV11-2 and TRBJ1-4; D perhaps matches TRBD1 (5 bases). The V end lost 6 bases, the J end lost 1 base, and 12 bases lay between the germline ends. The germline gives CDR1 SGHAT, CDR2 FQNNGV. The CDR3 is 15 amino acids.